This TCR beta chain was identified during a study of vaccination effects on CD4 cells after COVID-19 (dated by TCRdb to between 2021 and 2024). Regarding the research as a whole: Post-vaccine samples across the study were collected a median of 72 days after the second dose, with a range of 14 to 241. SARS-CoV-2 spike-specific CD4+ TCR repertoires from before and after mRNA vaccination were compared in COVID-19 convalescent patients and in infection-naive vaccine recipients. A total of some eleven COVID-19 convalescent patients and 4 SARS-CoV-2-naive healthy vaccine recipients were included in the full study. The Oncomine TCR Beta short-read assay on an Illumina iSeq 100 was used to sequence cultures from other donors in the study. What the work shows at the level of the full study, not this receptor alone: Limitations of the study were the small number of convalescent patients and the absence of early post-infection timepoints. In healthy vaccine recipients, vaccine-induced clones were almost all SARS-CoV-2 mono-reactive, with only 1 of 255 being cross-reactive with common cold coronaviruses. At late post-vaccination timepoints, both infection-induced and vaccine-induced clones showed marked clonal contraction, consistent with waning T cell responses.

CDR1 and CDR2 are drawn from the germline V gene: ENHRY, SYGVKD. The CDR3 runs 14 amino acids, cysteine and phenylalanine included. Only CDR3 DNA is held: 42 bases, read in frame from base 1. This clone has more than one count but fewer than ten. This clone's antigen is unknown. The junction departs from germline at one end; a sequencing error may be responsible. Preparation of the library involved the immunoSEQ multiplex PCR assay. DNA from the cultured, isolated CD4+ T cells was subjected to TCR beta CDR3 sequencing. Concerning the study's data processing: Non-productive TCR sequences were discarded, and reads were trimmed to the CDR3 region, with only CDR3s of 7 or more amino acids retained. Antigen-specific clonotypes were identified with the MANAFEST web app by comparing expansion in peptide wells against reference cultures. For clones to be considered positive, expansion at FDR<0.05 versus reference and all other wells, an odds ratio above 5, and a frequency above 0.1% in two replicate wells were required. Clonotypes significantly expanded in SARS-CoV-2 spike wells and in at least one common cold coronavirus spike condition were defined as cross-reactive. CDR3 similarity was assessed by Levenshtein distance with the stringdist R package, and unrooted trees were built with ape in R 3.6.1. TCRdb stores this immuneACCESS table with in-frame sequences only. Part of the clones is absent; in the studies checked, under half of the shortfall reflects unresolved V genes, and no reason is known for the rest. That table is the source of V, J and clone size, and D and trimming were worked out from the DNA. Within this sample are tens of thousands of clones, with roughly 73% of them counted one time only. The ten biggest clones cover around 1.2% of the sample.

The ViraFEST assay stimulated PBMC with viral peptide pools and then used TCR sequencing to identify antigen-specific CD4+ T cell clonotypes by expansion. After 10 to 11 days of culture, CD4+ T cells were isolated with the EasySep CD4+ T cell isolation kit. Each participant received two doses of an mRNA SARS-CoV-2 vaccine, either BNT162b2 or mRNA-1273. The absence of prior SARS-CoV-2 infection in healthy vaccine recipients was confirmed by negative nucleocapsid antibodies before and after vaccination. Each well held two million PBMC cultured in IMDM containing approximately 5.2% human AB serum, 10 IU/ml IL-2 and gentamicin, along with about 9.3 ug/ml peptides. Half of the culture medium was replaced with fresh IL-2-containing medium on days 3 and 7. Unless noted otherwise, every peptide stimulation condition was cultured in triplicate wells. Using Ficoll-Paque Plus gradient centrifugation, PBMC were separated from whole blood and then either used fresh or cryopreserved at -140C. The spike proteins of SARS-CoV-2 and of the common cold coronaviruses HCoV-NL63, HCoV-OC43 and HCoV-229E were spanned by overlapping peptide pools. The QIAamp micro DNA kit was used to extract genomic DNA from the cultured CD4+ T cells.

Sequencing used CD4+ T cells from PBMCs cultured with HCoV-229E spike peptides, obtained after COVID-19 vaccination. The cell subset or site label, read with the paper, signifies: HCoV-229E spike overlapping peptide pool stimulation. This TCR was sampled from a human donor who received a COVID-19 vaccine. The chain is made from TRBV10-3 and TRBJ2-5; the D gene could be TRBD1 or TRBD2, each one agreeing over 5 bases. Read as DNA, the sequence is TGTGCCATCAGGGAGTCGGGACGGCAAGAGACCCAGTACTTC. The resulting protein is CAIRESGRQETQYF.